Shown below are 12 T cell receptor beta chains from a single sample sequenced in a study of shared clonotypes between healthy human individuals. The assay was immunoSEQ multiplex PCR, and TCRdb's table has in-frame clones only and misses some. Of roughly 500,000 clones in the sample, approximately 95% are singletons; the top ten hold 0.06%. The sequenced material came from naive CD4+ T cells sorted from blood. Sample subset: CD45RA+ positively selected. These TCRs come from a woman in her twenties or thirties in good health.

This sequence joins TRBV7-3 and TRBJ2-7; 10 nucleotides match TRBD2. The CDR3 spans 15 residues. Germline values: CDR1 SGHTA, CDR2 FQGTGA. The V and J ends lost 1 base and 7 bases, in that order; junction bases with no gene match: 7. CDR3 DNA sequence: TGTGCCAGCAGCTTAAAACCGCTAGCGGGGGAAGAGCAGTACTTC. Translating gives CASSLKPLAGEEQYF.

The chain links TRBV6-4 to TRBJ1-1; D not certain. Germline V lookup: CDR1 MRHNA, CDR2 SNTAGT. The V end was cut by 2 bases, the J end by 8 bases, with 12 bases between. There are 13 residues in the CDR3. CDR3: CASSDGPRREAFF. CDR3 DNA sequence: TGTGCCAGCAGTGACGGGCCCCGTAGGGAAGCTTTCTTT.

The chain couples TRBV4-1 to TRBJ1-2; 7 bases match TRBD1. The CDR3 has 15 residues. V shed 4 bases, J shed 5 bases, and the junction held 10 bases outside the gene matches. Germline CDR1 MGHRA, CDR2 YSYEKL. CDR3 region: CASSRTTGQIYGYTF. The CDR3 nucleotides read TGCGCCAGCAGCCGCACAACGGGACAGATTTATGGCTACACCTTC.

V usage is TRBV18 and J usage is TRBJ1-1; D gene unclear. The length of the CDR3 is 15 residues. Trimming left V 2 bases short and J 0 bases short, with 10 bases between. Germline assignment: CDR1 KGHSH and CDR2 LQKENI. For the CDR3, the DNA is TGTGCCAGCTCACCATCCTCAGGCATGAACACTGAAGCTTTCTTT. Translation: CASSPSSGMNTEAFF.

The CDR3 loop is CASSQGLATIYEQYF. The CDR3 DNA reads TGTGCCAGCTCACAAGGACTAGCGACTATCTACGAGCAGTACTTC. The V and J genes are TRBV18 and TRBJ2-7; TRBD2 matches at 9 bases. The CDR3 runs to 15 residues. Germline CDR1 KGHSH, CDR2 LQKENI. V lost 4 bases, J lost 3 bases, and 7 bases stayed unmatched.

DNA for the CDR3: TGCGCCAGCAGCTTTAACAGGGACAGTGAGCAGTTCTTC. It translates to CASSFNRDSEQFF. The chain recombines TRBV5-1 with TRBJ2-1; 7 bases fit TRBD1. This CDR3 comprises 13 residues. V gave up 2 bases and J gave up 9 bases; unmatched junction bases: 5. Germline V gene data show CDR1 as SGHRS and CDR2 as YFSETQ.

The rearrangement links TRBV18 to TRBJ1-1; 10 bases map to TRBD1. J lost 4 bases, V lost 5 bases, and 4 bases had no gene match. Germline V gene lookup returns CDR1 KGHSH and CDR2 LQKENI. The CDR3 length is 14 residues. CDR3 in amino acids: CASSTTGGFTEAFF. The CDR3 DNA follows: TGTGCCAGCTCAACGACAGGGGGCTTCACTGAAGCTTTCTTT.

The chain employs TRBV7-8 and TRBJ2-7; 12 nucleotides match TRBD2. The CDR3 extends over 15 amino acids. The V and J ends lost 5 bases and 4 bases, in that order; junction bases with no gene match: 6. Looked up from germline, CDR1 is SGHVS and CDR2 is FQNEAQ. The CDR3 DNA reads TGTGCCAGCAGCGTTACCGGGACTAGCGGGTACGAGCAGTACTTC. Protein sequence: CASSVTGTSGYEQYF.

The chain employs TRBV28 and TRBJ1-2; the D is unclear. Germline V lookup: CDR1 MDHEN, CDR2 SYDVKM. This CDR3 is 12 amino acids long. V was cut by 6 bases and J by 10 bases, with 15 bases left in between. The DNA for the CDR3 is TGTGCCAGCAGCCACAGTCAATTAGTCTACACCTTC. Residues: CASSHSQLVYTF.

The chain couples TRBV5-1 to TRBJ2-7; TRBD1 is a possible D gene (5 bases). V dropped 1 base and J dropped 0 bases, with 14 bases sitting between them. The CDR3 runs to 16 residues. Germline lookup yields CDR1 SGHRS and CDR2 YFSETQ. The CDR3 bases are TGCGCCAGCAGCTTGATACCCCAGGGAAGCTCCTACGAGCAGTACTTC. Translated: CASSLIPQGSSYEQYF.

This chain uses TRBV13 with TRBJ1-1; D is ambiguous. The ends were cut back, 5 bases at V and 1 base at J, with 14 bases in the middle. The CDR3 is made up of 15 amino acids. Germline CDR1 PRHDT, CDR2 FYEKMQ (reference sequence). The CDR3 sequence: CASSPPHGPNTEAFF. Written as DNA, the CDR3 is TGTGCCAGCAGCCCCCCACATGGGCCGAACACTGAAGCTTTCTTT.

The V gene is TRBV30, the J gene TRBJ2-7; TRBD1 might be the D (5 bases). This CDR3 contains 14 residues. The V gene's germline CDR1 is GTSNPN and CDR2 SVGIG (reference sequence). The V end was cut by 2 bases, the J end by 2 bases, with 13 bases between. CDR3 nucleotides: TGTGCCTGGAGTCCAGCCGACAGTACCTACGAGCAGTACTTC. Amino acids: CAWSPADSTYEQYF.